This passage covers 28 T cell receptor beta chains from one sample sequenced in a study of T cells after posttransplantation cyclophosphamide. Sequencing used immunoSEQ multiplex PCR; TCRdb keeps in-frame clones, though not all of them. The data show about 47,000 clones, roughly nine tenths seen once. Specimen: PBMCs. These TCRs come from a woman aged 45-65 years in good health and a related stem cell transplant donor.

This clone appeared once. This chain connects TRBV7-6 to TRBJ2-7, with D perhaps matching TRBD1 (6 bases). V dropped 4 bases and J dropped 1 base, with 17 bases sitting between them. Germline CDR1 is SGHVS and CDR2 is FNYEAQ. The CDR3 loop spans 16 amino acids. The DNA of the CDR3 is TGTGCCAGCAGCTCGACCTCGACAGGCCAGTCCTACGAGCAGTACTTC. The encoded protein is CASSSTSTGQSYEQYF.

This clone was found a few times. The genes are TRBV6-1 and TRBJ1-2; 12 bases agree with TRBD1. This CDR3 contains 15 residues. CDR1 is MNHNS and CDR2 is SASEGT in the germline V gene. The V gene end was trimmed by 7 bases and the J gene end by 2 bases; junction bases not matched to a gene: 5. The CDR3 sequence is CASKGQGAGNYGYTF. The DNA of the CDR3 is TGTGCCAGCAAGGGACAGGGGGCTGGCAACTATGGCTACACCTTC.

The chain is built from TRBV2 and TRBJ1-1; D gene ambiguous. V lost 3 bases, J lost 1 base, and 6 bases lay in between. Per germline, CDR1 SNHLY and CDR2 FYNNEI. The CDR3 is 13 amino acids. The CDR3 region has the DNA TGTGCCAGCAGTGAGAGGCGGAACACTGAAGCTTTCTTT. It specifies CASSERRNTEAFF.

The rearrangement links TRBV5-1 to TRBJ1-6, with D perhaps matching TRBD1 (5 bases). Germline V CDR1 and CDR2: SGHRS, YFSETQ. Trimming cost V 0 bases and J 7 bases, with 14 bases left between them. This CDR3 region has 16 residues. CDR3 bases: TGCGCCAGCAGCTTGGTGGGAGGGGCTGGAAATTCACCCCTCCACTTT. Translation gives CASSLVGGAGNSPLHF.

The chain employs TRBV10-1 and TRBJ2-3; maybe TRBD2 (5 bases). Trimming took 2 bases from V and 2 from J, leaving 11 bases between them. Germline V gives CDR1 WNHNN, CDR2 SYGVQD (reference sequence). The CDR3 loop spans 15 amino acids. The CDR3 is CASSEGRADTDTQYF. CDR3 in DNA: TGCGCCAGCAGTGAGGGGCGGGCAGACACAGATACGCAGTATTTT.

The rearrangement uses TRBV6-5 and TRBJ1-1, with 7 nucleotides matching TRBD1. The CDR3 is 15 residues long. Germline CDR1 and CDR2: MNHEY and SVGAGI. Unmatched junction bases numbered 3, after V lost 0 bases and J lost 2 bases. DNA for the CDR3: TGTGCCAGCAGTTACTCGACAGGGACCAACACTGAAGCTTTCTTT. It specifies CASSYSTGTNTEAFF.

As DNA, the CDR3 is TGTGCCAGCAGCCTTGACAGGAACGAGCAGTACTTC. The encoded protein is CASSLDRNEQYF. The V gene is TRBV7-2, the J gene TRBJ2-7; maybe TRBD1 (6 bases). Trimming stripped 5 bases from V and 5 bases from J, with 10 bases between. This CDR3 has 12 residues. Looked up from germline, CDR1 is SGHTA and CDR2 is FQGNSA.

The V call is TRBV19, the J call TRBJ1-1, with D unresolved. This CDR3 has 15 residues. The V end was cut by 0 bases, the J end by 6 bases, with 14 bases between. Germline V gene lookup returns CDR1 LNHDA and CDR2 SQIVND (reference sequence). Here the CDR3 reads CASSIDSRTGAEAFF. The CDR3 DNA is TGTGCCAGTAGTATAGATTCACGGACGGGAGCTGAAGCTTTCTTT.

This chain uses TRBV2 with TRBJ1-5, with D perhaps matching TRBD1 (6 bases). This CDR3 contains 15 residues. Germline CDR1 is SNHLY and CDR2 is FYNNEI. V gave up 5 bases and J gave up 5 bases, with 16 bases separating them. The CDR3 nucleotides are TGTGCCAGCAGTCCCGGGACATCTGGGCATCAGCCCCAGCATTTT. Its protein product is CASSPGTSGHQPQHF.

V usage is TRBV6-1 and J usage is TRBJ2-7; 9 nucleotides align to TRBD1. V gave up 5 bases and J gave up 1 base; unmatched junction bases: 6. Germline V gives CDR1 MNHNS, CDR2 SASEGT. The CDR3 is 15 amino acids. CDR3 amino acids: CASSQTGGESYEQYF. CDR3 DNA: TGTGCCAGCAGTCAGACAGGGGGTGAGTCCTACGAGCAGTACTTC.

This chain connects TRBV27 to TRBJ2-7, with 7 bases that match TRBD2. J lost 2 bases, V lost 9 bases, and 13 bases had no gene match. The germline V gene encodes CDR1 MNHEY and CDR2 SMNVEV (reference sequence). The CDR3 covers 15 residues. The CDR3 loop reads CASNNRGSPPYEQYF. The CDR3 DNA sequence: TGTGCCAGTAACAATCGCGGGAGCCCTCCCTACGAGCAGTACTTC.

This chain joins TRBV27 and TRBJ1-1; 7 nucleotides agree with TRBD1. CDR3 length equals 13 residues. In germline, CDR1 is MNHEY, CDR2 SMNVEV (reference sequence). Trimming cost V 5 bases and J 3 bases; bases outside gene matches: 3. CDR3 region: CASSRQGDTEAFF. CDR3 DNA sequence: TGTGCCAGCAGTAGACAGGGCGACACTGAAGCTTTCTTT.

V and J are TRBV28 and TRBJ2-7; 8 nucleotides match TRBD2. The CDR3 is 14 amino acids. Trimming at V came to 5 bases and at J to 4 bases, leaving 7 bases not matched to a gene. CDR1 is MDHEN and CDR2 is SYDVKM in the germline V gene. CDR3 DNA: TGTGCCAGCAGTCAAGCGGGAGCTCCTTACGAGCAGTACTTC. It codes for CASSQAGAPYEQYF.

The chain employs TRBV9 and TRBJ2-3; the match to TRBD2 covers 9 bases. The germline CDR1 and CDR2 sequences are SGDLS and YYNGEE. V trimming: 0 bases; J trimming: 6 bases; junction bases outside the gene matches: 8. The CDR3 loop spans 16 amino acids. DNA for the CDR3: TGTGCCAGCAGCGTAGTGGTGGCGGGGGGGCGCGATACGCAGTATTTT. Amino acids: CASSVVVAGGRDTQYF. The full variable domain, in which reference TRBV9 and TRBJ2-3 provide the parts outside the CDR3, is DSGVTQTPKHLITATGQRVTLRCSPRSGDLSVYWYQQSLDQGLQFLIQYYNGEERAKGNILERFSAQQFPDLHSELNLSSLELGDSALYFCASSVVVAGGRDTQYFGPGTRLTVL.

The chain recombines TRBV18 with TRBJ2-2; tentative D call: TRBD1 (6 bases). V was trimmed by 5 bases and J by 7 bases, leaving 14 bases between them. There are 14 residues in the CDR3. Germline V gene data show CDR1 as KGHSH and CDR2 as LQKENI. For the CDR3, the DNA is TGTGCCAGCTCATCCAACAGGGACGGCGGGGAGCTGTTTTTT. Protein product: CASSSNRDGGELFF.

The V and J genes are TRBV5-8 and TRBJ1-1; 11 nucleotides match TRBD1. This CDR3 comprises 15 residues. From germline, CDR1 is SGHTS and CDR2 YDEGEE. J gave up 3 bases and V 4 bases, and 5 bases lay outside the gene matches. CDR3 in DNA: TGTGCCAGCAGCCCGGGACAGGGGGAATACACTGAAGCTTTCTTT. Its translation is CASSPGQGEYTEAFF.

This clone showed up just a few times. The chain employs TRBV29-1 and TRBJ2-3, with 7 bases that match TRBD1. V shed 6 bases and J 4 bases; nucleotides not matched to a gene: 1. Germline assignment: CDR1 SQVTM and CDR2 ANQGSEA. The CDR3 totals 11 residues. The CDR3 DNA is TGCAGCGTGGACAGGTCAGATACGCAGTATTTT. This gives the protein CSVDRSDTQYF.

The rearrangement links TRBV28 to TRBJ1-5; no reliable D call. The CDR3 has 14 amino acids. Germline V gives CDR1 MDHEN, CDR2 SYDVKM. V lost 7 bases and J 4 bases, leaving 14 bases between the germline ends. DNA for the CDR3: TGTGCCAGCACCCTGGACCGGGGAAATCAGCCCCAGCATTTT. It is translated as CASTLDRGNQPQHF.

The DNA of the CDR3 is TGCGCCAGCAGCCAGGGGTACGAGCAGTACTTC. Its protein is CASSQGYEQYF. The genes are TRBV5-1 and TRBJ2-7; the D gene is possibly TRBD1 (6 bases). V lost 4 bases to trimming and J lost 4 bases, with 6 bases between them. The CDR3 runs 11 residues. Germline values: CDR1 SGHRS, CDR2 YFSETQ.

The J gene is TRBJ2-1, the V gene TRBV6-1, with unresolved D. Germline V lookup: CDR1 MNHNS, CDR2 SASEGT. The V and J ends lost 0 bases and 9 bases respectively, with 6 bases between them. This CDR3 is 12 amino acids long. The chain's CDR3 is CASSEAAREQFF. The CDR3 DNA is TGTGCCAGCAGTGAAGCGGCACGTGAGCAGTTCTTC.

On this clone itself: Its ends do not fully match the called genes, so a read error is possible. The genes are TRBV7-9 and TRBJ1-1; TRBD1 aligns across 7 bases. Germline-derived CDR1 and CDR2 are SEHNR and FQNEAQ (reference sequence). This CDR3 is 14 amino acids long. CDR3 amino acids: CASSLDRVKTEAFF. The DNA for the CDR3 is TGTGCCAGCAGCCTCGACAGGGTGAAGACTGAAGCTTTCTTT.

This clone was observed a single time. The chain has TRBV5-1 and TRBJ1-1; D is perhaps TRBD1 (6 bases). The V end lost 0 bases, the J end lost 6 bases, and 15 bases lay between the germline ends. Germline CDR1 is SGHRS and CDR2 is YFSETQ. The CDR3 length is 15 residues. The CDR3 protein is CASSLENRVSAEAFF. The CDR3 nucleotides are TGCGCCAGCAGCTTGGAGAACAGGGTGAGCGCTGAAGCTTTCTTT.

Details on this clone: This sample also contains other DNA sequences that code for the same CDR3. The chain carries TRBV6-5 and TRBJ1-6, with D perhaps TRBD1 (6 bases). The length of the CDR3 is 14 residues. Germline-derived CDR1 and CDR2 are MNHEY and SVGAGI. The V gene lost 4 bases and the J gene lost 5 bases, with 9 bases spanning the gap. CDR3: CASSWDKNNSPLHF. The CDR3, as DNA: TGTGCCAGCAGTTGGGACAAGAATAATTCACCCCTCCACTTT.

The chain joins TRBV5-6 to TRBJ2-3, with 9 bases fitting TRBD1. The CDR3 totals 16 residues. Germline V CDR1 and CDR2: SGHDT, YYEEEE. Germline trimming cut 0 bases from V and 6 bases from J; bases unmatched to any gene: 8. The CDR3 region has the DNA TGTGCCAGCAGCTTGGCGGGACAGGGTATTTCGGATACGCAGTATTTT. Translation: CASSLAGQGISDTQYF. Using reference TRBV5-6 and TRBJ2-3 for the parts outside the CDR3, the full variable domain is DAGVTQSPTHLIKTRGQQVTLRCSPKSGHDTVSWYQQALGQGPQFIFQYYEEEERQRGNFPDRFSGHQFPNYSSELNVNALLLGDSALYLCASSLAGQGISDTQYFGPGTRLTVL.

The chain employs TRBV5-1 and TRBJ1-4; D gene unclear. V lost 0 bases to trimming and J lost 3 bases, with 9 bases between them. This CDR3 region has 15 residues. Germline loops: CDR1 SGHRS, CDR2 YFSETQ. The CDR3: CASSLGGKSNEKLFF. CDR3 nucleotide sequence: TGCGCCAGCAGCTTGGGAGGGAAGTCTAATGAAAAACTGTTTTTT.

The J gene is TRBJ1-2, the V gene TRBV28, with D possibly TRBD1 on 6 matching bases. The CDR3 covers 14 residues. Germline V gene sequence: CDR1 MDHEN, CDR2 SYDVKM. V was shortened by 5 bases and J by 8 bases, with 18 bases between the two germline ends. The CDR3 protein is CASSITSGAGGYTF. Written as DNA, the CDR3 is TGTGCCAGCAGTATAACGTCAGGGGCAGGGGGCTACACCTTC.

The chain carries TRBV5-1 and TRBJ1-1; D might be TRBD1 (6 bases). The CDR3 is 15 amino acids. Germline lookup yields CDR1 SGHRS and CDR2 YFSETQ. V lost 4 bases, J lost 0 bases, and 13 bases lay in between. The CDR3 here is CASSPTGTLNTEAFF. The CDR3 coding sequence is TGCGCCAGCAGCCCGACCGGGACACTGAACACTGAAGCTTTCTTT.

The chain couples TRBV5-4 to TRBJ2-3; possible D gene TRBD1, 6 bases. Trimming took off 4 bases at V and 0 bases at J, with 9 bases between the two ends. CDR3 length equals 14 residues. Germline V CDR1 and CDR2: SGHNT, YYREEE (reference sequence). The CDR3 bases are TGTGCCAGCAGCCGGACAGAAAGCACAGATACGCAGTATTTT. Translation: CASSRTESTDTQYF. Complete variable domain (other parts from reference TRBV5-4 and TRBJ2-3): ETGVTQSPTHLIKTRGQQVTLRCSSQSGHNTVSWYQQALGQGPQFIFQYYREEENGRGNFPPRFSGLQFPNYSSELNVNALELDDSALYLCASSRTESTDTQYFGPGTRLTVL.